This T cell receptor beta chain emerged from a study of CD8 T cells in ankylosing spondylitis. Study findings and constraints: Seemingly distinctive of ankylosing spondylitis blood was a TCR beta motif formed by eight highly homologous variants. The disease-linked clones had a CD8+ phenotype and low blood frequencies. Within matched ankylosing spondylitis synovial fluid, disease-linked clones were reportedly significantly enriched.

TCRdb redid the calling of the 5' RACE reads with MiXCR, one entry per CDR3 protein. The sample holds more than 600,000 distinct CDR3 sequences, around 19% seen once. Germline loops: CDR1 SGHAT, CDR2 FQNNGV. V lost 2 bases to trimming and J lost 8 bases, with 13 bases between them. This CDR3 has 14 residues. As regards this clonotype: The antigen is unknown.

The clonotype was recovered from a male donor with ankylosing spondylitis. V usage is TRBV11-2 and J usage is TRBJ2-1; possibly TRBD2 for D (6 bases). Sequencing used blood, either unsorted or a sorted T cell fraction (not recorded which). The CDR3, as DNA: TGTGCCAGCAGCTTACGGACGGGAGTGGATGAGCAGTTCTTC. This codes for CASSLRTGVDEQFF. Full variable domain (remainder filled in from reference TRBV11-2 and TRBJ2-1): EAGVAQSPRYKIIEKRQSVAFWCNPISGHATLYWYQQILGQGPKLLIQFQNNGVVDDSQLPKDRFSAERLKGVDSTLKIQPAKLEDSAVYLCASSLRTGVDEQFFGPGTRLTVL.